This T cell receptor (beta chain) was sequenced during a study of blood T cell repertoires in COVID-19. As for the study in general: Collection of acute and convalescent COVID-19 samples took place in the United States, Italy and Spain.

Clones were sequenced by immunoSEQ multiplex PCR, and TCRdb holds only the in-frame ones, with some missing. This table holds 200,000 to 250,000 clones, 82% found once. Germline CDR1 is GTSNPN and CDR2 is SVGIG (reference sequence). The germline V and J ends were trimmed by 3 bases and 0 bases, with 12 bases remaining between them. CDR3 length: 16 residues. In this sample, this clone turned up a few times. This receptor was obtained from a woman aged 40 to 50 with acute or convalescent COVID-19. The chain combines TRBV30 with TRBJ1-6; D gene ambiguous. The sample was peripheral blood. The CDR3 region is CAWRGQRSSYNSPLHF. The DNA for the CDR3 is TGTGCCTGGAGAGGGCAGCGGAGCTCCTATAATTCACCCCTCCACTTT.